The sequence of this TCR beta chain was determined in a study of T cell responses to AZD1222 COVID-19 vaccine (dated by TCRdb to 2020 to 2023). About the investigation overall: AZD1222 recipients whose second dose came at about 4 weeks and those whose second dose came at about 12 weeks were combined into one group, since spike-specific TCR depth and breadth did not differ between the two schedules. Trial participants were enrolled into age subgroups of 18-55, 56-69 and 70-plus years, which contained about 150, 27 and 61 TCR-sequenced participants, respectively. TCR sequencing was performed for roughly 250 trial participants, of whom about 200 were given two doses of AZD1222 and 26 were given two doses of MenACWY control vaccine.

The CDR3 regions of human TCRbeta chains were analyzed by immunosequencing. In the authors' own workflow: TCRs in the repertoires were compared against a reference library of SARS-CoV-2-specific TCRs that had been generated with the MIRA antigen-specificity platform. Breadth meant the fraction of unique TCRs that were SARS-CoV-2-associated, whereas depth meant the fraction of total T cells that were SARS-CoV-2-associated. Using the MIRA data, each spike-specific TCR was assigned both to the spike region to which the TCR was reactive and to a CD4 or CD8 class. Log10-transformed breadth and depth values were compared by one-way ANOVA with Sidak's multiple comparisons tests. Entries here come from immuneACCESS through TCRdb and include only in-frame sequences with V and J called. Some clones fail to appear in such tables; in the studies checked, an unresolved V gene covers under half of the shortfall, and the cause of the remainder is unknown. D and trimming come from the DNA, and the V and J calls and clone size come from that table. This sample holds roughly 170,000 clones; 70% to 90% were observed only once. The ten largest clones add up to roughly 0.5% of the sample.

CDR1 and CDR2 (PRHDT, FYEKMQ) derive from the germline V gene (reference sequence). Counted from cysteine to phenylalanine, this CDR3 has 13 amino acids. Left in the record is the CDR3 DNA by itself, 39 bases read in frame from the first base. Trimming accounts for 5 bases at V and 5 bases at J, while the number of junction bases matched to no gene is 4. Concerning this clone itself: There is no known antigen for this receptor. Nothing much larger sits one base from this clone, and base qualities are not available.

Overall study results and their limits: In the small 56-69-year group, the increase in depth fell short of significance, most likely because of low power. Conclusions about previously exposed vaccinees are limited because only a handful of AZD1222 recipients were SARS-CoV-2 seropositive at baseline. No day 14 peak-response samples were available, so repertoires were characterized only after the peak T cell response. Vaccine-associated CD4 TCRs spanned the whole spike protein, with dominant responses in regions 160-218 and 743-854. Spike-specific TCR breadth and depth rose significantly after two AZD1222 doses compared with day 0 and with MenACWY recipients. Reportedly, almost half of the unique spike-specific TCRs recognized epitopes lying outside the regions that are mutated in the B.1.351 and B.1.1.7 variants. Participants were mostly white British, with more females than males. The authors suggested clonal diversity may have been underestimated.

Per the publication, the time point label means: baseline before first vaccination. Vaccinee samples were obtained from the UK trials COV001 and COV002, which included a single-blind randomized controlled phase 2/3 trial of AZD1222 (ChAdOx1 nCoV-19) in healthy adults. For TCRbeta chain sequencing, PBMC samples were collected from trial participants at day 0 and at day 28 after the second dose. The clonotype comes from an adult in good health. The specimen was peripheral blood, collected on day 0 of AZD1222 vaccination. The sequence joins TRBV13 to TRBJ2-5; the junction holds 8 bases that match TRBD2. The nucleotide sequence is given as TGTGCCAGCAGCACCCGGGGGGGCGAGACCCAGTACTTC. It codes for CASSTRGGETQYF.